This TCR beta chain was identified during a study of CXCR3-negative and CXCR3-positive naive CD8 T cells. Findings and limits, study-wide: The TRB CDR3s that CXCR3-positive naive cells carried were more hydrophobic than those of CXCR3-negative naive cells.

On this clonotype: Antigen unknown.

The CDR3 runs 14 residues. Germline-derived CDR1 and CDR2 are SGHRS and YFSETQ. The TRB cDNA libraries were prepared by 5' RACE with UMI labels. Following a re-call of the 5' RACE reads, TCRdb has one entry per CDR3 protein and lacks DNA. This sample lists 84,000 or so distinct CDR3 sequences; its ten largest clones have roughly 0.59%. Specimen: naive CXCR3+ CD8+ T cells from blood. As to subset: CD45RO-CCR7+CD27+CD95- naive CD8+ T cells expressing CXCR3 (TNR3+). The rearrangement uses TRBV5-1 and TRBJ1-2; TCRdb's D call of TRBD1 is untestable without DNA. This TCR was sampled from a human donor in good health. Some clones in this sample may be carry-over from other donors' samples. CDR3: CASSSGRGNYGYTF.